This T cell receptor beta chain was recovered during a study of response to subunit inactivated influenza vaccine. Study results and limitations: It was suggested by the authors that few new T cells are recruited by each seasonal influenza vaccination.

This clonotype was seen more than once but under ten times. Its specificity is not known. Each CDR3 protein gets one entry after TCRdb re-called the RT-PCR reads with MiXCR. This sample has about 700,000 distinct CDR3 sequences, with around 15% found just once. The clonotype comes from a man aged 45-65 years who received an inactivated influenza vaccine. The source was PBMCs from blood, collected less than 15 days before vaccination.

The CDR3 nucleotides are TGCGCCAGCGCCTACTCTTTTTTCGCCGGGGAGCTGTTTTTT. Protein: CASAYSFFAGELFF. The rearrangement joins TRBV5-1 to TRBJ2-2; D remains unclear. Trimming stripped 7 bases from V and 6 bases from J, with 16 bases between. The length of the CDR3 is 14 residues. Germline assignment: CDR1 SGHRS and CDR2 YFSETQ.